Presented here are 16 T cell receptor beta chains from one specimen sequenced in a study of shared clonotypes between healthy human individuals. The assay was immunoSEQ multiplex PCR, and TCRdb's table has in-frame clones only and misses some. The repertoire has approximately 530,000 clones, about 96% of them found once; the top ten carry less than 0.06%. Material for sequencing was naive CD4+ T cells sorted from blood. As to subset: CD45RA+ positively selected. Every receptor here comes from a woman in her 30s in good health.

This clone was picked up one time. The rearrangement uses TRBV5-1 and TRBJ2-3; TRBD2 aligns across 10 bases. Germline V gene data show CDR1 as SGHRS and CDR2 as YFSETQ. J lost 2 bases, V lost 4 bases, and 7 bases had no gene match. The CDR3 consists of 16 residues. The CDR3 spells CASSLGTSVYTDTQYF. Written as DNA, the CDR3 is TGCGCCAGCAGCCTCGGGACTAGCGTTTACACAGATACGCAGTATTTT.

The chain uses TRBV7-2 and TRBJ2-7, with D perhaps TRBD1 (6 bases). The germline gives CDR1 SGHTA, CDR2 FQGNSA. This CDR3 spans 13 amino acids. Trimming pared 1 base from V and 5 bases from J, leaving 9 bases between. Here the CDR3 reads CASSLGQGNEQYF. CDR3 bases: TGTGCCAGCAGCTTAGGCCAGGGGAACGAGCAGTACTTC. Full variable domain (rest looked up from reference TRBV7-2 and TRBJ2-7): GAGVSQSPSNKVTEKGKDVELRCDPISGHTALYWYRQSLGQGLEFLIYFQGNSAPDKSGLPSDRFSAERTGGSVSTLTIQRTQQEDSAVYLCASSLGQGNEQYFGPGTRLTVT.

V gene TRBV30 combines with J gene TRBJ1-6; D is ambiguous. Germline V gene data show CDR1 as GTSNPN and CDR2 as SVGIG (reference sequence). The CDR3 loop spans 12 amino acids. CDR3 amino acids: CSAGRVDSPLHF. The CDR3 DNA reads as TGTTCCGCTGGGAGAGTAGATTCACCCCTCCACTTT.

The rearrangement joins TRBV5-4 to TRBJ2-7, with D tentatively TRBD2 (6 bases). Germline V gene lookup returns CDR1 SGHNT and CDR2 YYREEE (reference sequence). The CDR3 covers 15 residues. The V gene lost 4 bases and the J gene lost 0 bases, with 14 bases spanning the gap. The CDR3 spells CASSPGTPSSYEQYF. The CDR3, as DNA: TGTGCCAGCAGCCCAGGGACTCCCAGCTCCTACGAGCAGTACTTC.

This chain joins TRBV30 and TRBJ2-5, with D unresolved. V lost 1 base to trimming and J lost 4 bases, with 4 bases between them. This CDR3 is 11 amino acids long. Per germline, CDR1 GTSNPN and CDR2 SVGIG (reference sequence). This chain's CDR3 is CAWSAPETQYF. DNA of the CDR3: TGTGCCTGGAGTGCCCCAGAGACCCAGTACTTC.

The chain is built from TRBV9 and TRBJ1-1; D is unresolved. V dropped 4 bases and J dropped 7 bases, with 11 bases sitting between them. Germline V gene data show CDR1 as SGDLS and CDR2 as YYNGEE. The CDR3 sequence is 12 residues long. In nucleotides, the CDR3 is TGTGCCAGCAGCACCGGAGCTAGTGAAGCTTTCTTT. Translating it yields CASSTGASEAFF. Drawing the rest from reference TRBV9 and TRBJ1-1, the complete variable domain is DSGVTQTPKHLITATGQRVTLRCSPRSGDLSVYWYQQSLDQGLQFLIQYYNGEERAKGNILERFSAQQFPDLHSELNLSSLELGDSALYFCASSTGASEAFFGQGTRLTVV.

Note on this clone: Other DNA sequences in this specimen translate into the identical CDR3. This sequence joins TRBV18 and TRBJ2-5, with D uncertain. Per the germline V gene, CDR1 is KGHSH and CDR2 is LQKENI. V was cut by 4 bases and J by 2 bases, with 2 bases left in between. The CDR3 has 11 amino acids. The CDR3 nucleotides are TGTGCCAGCTCACGGCAAGAGACCCAGTACTTC. The encoded protein is CASSRQETQYF. The full variable domain, with the rest looked up from reference TRBV18 and TRBJ2-5, is NAGVMQNPRHLVRRRGQEARLRCSPMKGHSHVYWYRQLPEEGLKFMVYLQKENIIDESGMPKERFSAEFPKEGPSILRIQQVVRGDSAAYFCASSRQETQYFGPGTRLLVL.

The chain is built from TRBV19 and TRBJ2-1; D possibly corresponds to TRBD2 (6 bases). Trimming pared 0 bases from V and 6 bases from J, leaving 18 bases between. The CDR3 has 17 residues. The germline CDR1 and CDR2 sequences are LNHDA and SQIVND (reference sequence). For the CDR3, the DNA is TGTGCCAGTAGTATAGATCAAGGGACGGGAGAGGTCAATGAGCAGTTCTTC. As protein: CASSIDQGTGEVNEQFF.

The CDR3 bases are TGCGCCAGCAGCTTCGGTGCCGAGGGCAGGAACACTGAAGCTTTCTTT. Translated: CASSFGAEGRNTEAFF. The V and J genes are TRBV5-1 and TRBJ1-1; D ambiguous. The germline gives CDR1 SGHRS, CDR2 YFSETQ. CDR3 length equals 16 residues. Trimming removed 2 bases from V and 1 base from J, with 15 bases in between.

The genes are TRBV11-2 and TRBJ1-2, with D perhaps TRBD1 (5 bases). CDR1 and CDR2 (germline): SGHAT, FQNNGV. The V end lost 7 bases, the J end lost 8 bases, and 26 bases lay between the germline ends. There are 16 residues in the CDR3. The DNA of the CDR3 is TGTGCCAGCAACGTCGACAGCTCCAGCTCCGGGTCAGGCTACACCTTC. This codes for CASNVDSSSSGSGYTF.

The CDR3 DNA follows: TGTGCCAGCAGTGACCTGGGACCCTCCTCTGGGGCCAACGTCCTGACTTTC. Its protein product is CASSDLGPSSGANVLTF. The rearrangement joins TRBV2 to TRBJ2-6; either TRBD1 or TRBD2 may supply D (5 bases each). This CDR3 spans 17 amino acids. Germline CDR1 and CDR2: SNHLY and FYNNEI. V dropped 3 bases and J dropped 0 bases, with 12 bases sitting between them.

The chain combines TRBV13 with TRBJ2-2, with TRBD2 matching over 11 bases. The CDR3 extends over 18 amino acids. CDR1 is PRHDT and CDR2 is FYEKMQ in the germline V gene (reference sequence). J was trimmed by 2 bases and V by 0 bases; bases with no gene match: 5. CDR3 sequence (DNA): TGTGCCAGCAGCTTAGGGGTTACTAGCGGGAGAAACACCGGGGAGCTGTTTTTT. The encoded protein is CASSLGVTSGRNTGELFF. The full variable domain, with the rest looked up from reference TRBV13 and TRBJ2-2, is AAGVIQSPRHLIKEKRETATLKCYPIPRHDTVYWYQQGPGQDPQFLISFYEKMQSDKGSIPDRFSAQQFSDYHSELNMSSLELGDSALYFCASSLGVTSGRNTGELFFGEGSRLTVL.

This clone was seen more than once but under ten times. J is TRBJ2-7 and V is TRBV11-2; D may be TRBD1 or TRBD2 (6 bases each). Trimming shortened V by 1 base and J by 4 bases, and 8 bases separated the two germline ends. The CDR3 runs 13 residues. Germline CDR1 and CDR2: SGHAT and FQNNGV. In DNA, the CDR3 is TGTGCCAGCAGCTTAGGAGGGGGGTACGAGCAGTACTTC. Protein: CASSLGGGYEQYF.

The V and J genes are TRBV12-1 and TRBJ2-5; the table's D call, TRBD1, has no DNA check behind it. The DNA end favors TRBJ2-7, so the J call may be wrong. TRBV12-1 is deemed a pseudogene. CDR3 length equals 14 residues. The CDR3 is CASSSRDRVHEQYF. The CDR3 DNA follows: TGTGCCAGCAGCTCCCGGGACAGGGTCCACGAGCAGTACTTC.

V usage is TRBV27 and J usage is TRBJ1-2; 11 nucleotides align to TRBD1. Germline assignment: CDR1 MNHEY and CDR2 SMNVEV (reference sequence). The CDR3 contains 17 residues. J lost 7 bases, V lost 3 bases, and 13 bases had no gene match. The CDR3 loop is CASSFGEDRGTGGGYTF. For the CDR3, the DNA is TGTGCCAGCAGTTTTGGTGAGGATCGAGGGACAGGGGGTGGCTACACCTTC.

The J gene is TRBJ2-1, the V gene TRBV7-6; maybe TRBD2 (5 bases). V lost 4 bases and J lost 0, with 16 bases in between. Germline V gives CDR1 SGHVS, CDR2 FNYEAQ. There are 17 residues in the CDR3. This chain's CDR3 is CASSSRLGGGSYNEQFF. The CDR3 bases are TGTGCCAGCAGCTCCCGGTTGGGCGGAGGCTCCTACAATGAGCAGTTCTTC.